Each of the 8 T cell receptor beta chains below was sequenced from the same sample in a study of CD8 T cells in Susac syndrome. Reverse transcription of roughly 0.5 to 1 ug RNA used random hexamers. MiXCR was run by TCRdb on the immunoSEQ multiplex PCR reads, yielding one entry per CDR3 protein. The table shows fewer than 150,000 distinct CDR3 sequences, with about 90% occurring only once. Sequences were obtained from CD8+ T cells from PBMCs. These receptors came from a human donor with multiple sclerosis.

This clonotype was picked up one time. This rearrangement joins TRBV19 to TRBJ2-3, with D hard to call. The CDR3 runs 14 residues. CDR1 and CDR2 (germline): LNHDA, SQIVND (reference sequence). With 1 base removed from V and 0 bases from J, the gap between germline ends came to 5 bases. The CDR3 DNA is TGTGCCAGTAGTATAGTCTTCAGCACAGATACGCAGTATTTT. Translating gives CASSIVFSTDTQYF.

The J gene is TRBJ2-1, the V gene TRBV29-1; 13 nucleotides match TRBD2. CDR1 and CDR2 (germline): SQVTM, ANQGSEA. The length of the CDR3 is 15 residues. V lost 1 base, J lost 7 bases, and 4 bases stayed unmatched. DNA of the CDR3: TGCAGCGTTGAAGGGACTAGCGGGAGAGGGAATGAGCAGTTCTTC. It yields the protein CSVEGTSGRGNEQFF.

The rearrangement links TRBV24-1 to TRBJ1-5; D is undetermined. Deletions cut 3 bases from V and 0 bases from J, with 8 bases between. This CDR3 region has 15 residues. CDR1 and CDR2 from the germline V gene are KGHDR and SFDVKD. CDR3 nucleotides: TGTGCCACCAGTGATGGTACCGCTAGCAATCAGCCCCAGCATTTT. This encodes CATSDGTASNQPQHF.

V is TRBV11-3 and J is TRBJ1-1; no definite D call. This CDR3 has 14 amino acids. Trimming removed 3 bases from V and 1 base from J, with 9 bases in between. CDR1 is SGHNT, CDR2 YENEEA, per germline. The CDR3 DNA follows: TGTGCCAGCAGCTTTGGAGGTTCGAACACTGAAGCTTTCTTT. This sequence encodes CASSFGGSNTEAFF.

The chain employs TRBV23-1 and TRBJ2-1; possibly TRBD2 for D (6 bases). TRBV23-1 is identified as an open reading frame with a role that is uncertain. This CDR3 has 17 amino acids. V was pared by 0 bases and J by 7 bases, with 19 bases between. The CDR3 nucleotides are TGCGCCAGCAGTCAATCCCGCCGCCGACTAGTATTAAATGAGCAGTTCTTC. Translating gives CASSQSRRRLVLNEQFF.

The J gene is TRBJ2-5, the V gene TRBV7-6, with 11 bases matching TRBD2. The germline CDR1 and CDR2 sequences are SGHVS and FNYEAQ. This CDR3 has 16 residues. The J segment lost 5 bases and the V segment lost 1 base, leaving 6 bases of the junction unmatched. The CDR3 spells CASSLGLAGGSETQYF. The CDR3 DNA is TGTGCCAGCAGCTTAGGTCTAGCGGGAGGTTCTGAGACCCAGTACTTC.

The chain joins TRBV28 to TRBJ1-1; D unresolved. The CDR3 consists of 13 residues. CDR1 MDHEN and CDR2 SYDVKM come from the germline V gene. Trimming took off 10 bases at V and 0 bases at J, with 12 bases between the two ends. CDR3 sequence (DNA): TGTGCCACGGAGGGCCTGTTGAACACTGAAGCTTTCTTT. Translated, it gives CATEGLLNTEAFF.

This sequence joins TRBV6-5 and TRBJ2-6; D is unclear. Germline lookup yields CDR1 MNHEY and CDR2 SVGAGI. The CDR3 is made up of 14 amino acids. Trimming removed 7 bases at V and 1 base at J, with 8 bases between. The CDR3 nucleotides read TGTGCCAGCAAGGCACAGTCTGGGGCCAACGTCCTGACTTTC. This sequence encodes CASKAQSGANVLTF.